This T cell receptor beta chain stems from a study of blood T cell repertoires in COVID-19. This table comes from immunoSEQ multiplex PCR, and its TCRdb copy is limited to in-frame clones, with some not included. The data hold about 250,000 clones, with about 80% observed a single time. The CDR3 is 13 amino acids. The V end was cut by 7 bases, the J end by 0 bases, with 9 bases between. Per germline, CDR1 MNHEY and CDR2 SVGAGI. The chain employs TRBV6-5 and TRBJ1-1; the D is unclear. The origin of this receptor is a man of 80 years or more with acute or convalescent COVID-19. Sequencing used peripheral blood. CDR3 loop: CASTSGVNTEAFF. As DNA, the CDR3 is TGTGCCAGCACCAGCGGGGTGAACACTGAAGCTTTCTTT.